The rows below give T cell receptor beta chains drawn from one sample of a study of T cell changes during pregnancy in multiple sclerosis. Method: immunoSEQ multiplex PCR; TCRdb's copy keeps in-frame clones and lacks some. The sample holds approximately 68,000 clones, roughly 91% seen once. This specimen was peripheral blood, taken in the third trimester of pregnancy. The receptors shown here come from a female donor in good health, enrolled as a control in a pregnancy study. Both conserved end residues are part of each CDR3. D genes are given only for firm matches. The size entry is marked missing in some rows and otherwise reads once, few, many or a size class.

d_gene	abundance	v_gene	j_gene	CDR3nt	CDR3aa
TRBD1	few	TRBV5-6	TRBJ1-6	TGTGCCAGCAGTCCCACAGGGGGCCCCCTCCACTTT	CASSPTGGPLHF
TRBD2	NA	TRBV15	TRBJ2-3	TGTGCCACCAGCAGAGAAAGAGCAGGGGGTAGGACTAGCGGTAGCACAGATACGCAGTATTTT	CATSRERAGGRTSGSTDTQYF
NA	NA	TRBV28	TRBJ2-2	TGTGCCAGCAGTATCCCAGGGGCTCCGAACACCGGGGAGCTGTTTTTT	CASSIPGAPNTGELFF
NA	NA	TRBV11-2	TRBJ2-1	TGTGCCAGCAGCCATACATACAATGAGCAGTTCTTC	CASSHTYNEQFF
NA	few	TRBV5-6	TRBJ1-1	TGTGCCAGCAGCTTAAAACAACGAAGCACTGAAGCTTTCTTT	CASSLKQRSTEAFF
TRBD1	few	TRBV4-1	TRBJ2-3	TGCGCCAGCAGCCCTACGGGACAGGGACCCACAGATACGCAGTATTTT	CASSPTGQGPTDTQYF
NA	NA	TRBV7-6	TRBJ2-1	TGTGCCAGCAGCCCCTTGGGGCAGGACAATGAGCAGTTCTTC	CASSPLGQDNEQFF
TRBD2	NA	TRBV5-1	TRBJ2-5	TGCGCCAGCAGCTGGACTAGCGGGAGTTTGGAGACCCAGTACTTC	CASSWTSGSLETQYF
NA	NA	TRBV2	TRBJ1-5	TGTGCTAGCAGGCGGGGAATCGGCGCCAATCAGCCCCAGCATTTT	CASRRGIGANQPQHF
NA	NA	TRBV4-1	TRBJ2-4	TGCGCCAGCAGCCAAGTATTGAGTCGGGAGCGATCAGATAACATTCAGTACTTC	CASSQVLSRERSDNIQYF
NA	NA	TRBV29-1	TRBJ2-5	TGCAGCCTCGACAGGCTGCGTGGGGAGACCCAGTACTTC	CSLDRLRGETQYF
TRBD1	NA	TRBV10-3	TRBJ1-1	TGTGCCATCAGCGTCACAGGGGGAGCCACTGAAGCTTTCTTT	CAISVTGGATEAFF
TRBD2	NA	TRBV9	TRBJ2-3	TGTGCCAGCAGCGGAAAGGGACTAGCGGGAGGATTAGTAGATACGCAGTATTTT	CASSGKGLAGGLVDTQYF
TRBD2	NA	TRBV28	TRBJ2-5	TGTGCCAGCCTTGGGGGGGTCTTCCAAGAGACCCAGTACTTC	CASLGGVFQETQYF
NA	NA	TRBV29-1	TRBJ1-3	TGCAGCGTTGTTGTGGGCGCCTCTGGAAACACCATATATTTT	CSVVVGASGNTIYF